This entry features one T cell receptor (beta chain) sequence. Antigen: not known. Trimming shortened V by 8 bases and J by 1 base, and 14 bases separated the two germline ends. The V gene's germline CDR1 is MNHNS and CDR2 SASEGT. The CDR3 has 14 amino acids. Generated by immunoSEQ multiplex PCR, the TCRdb table keeps only in-frame clones and is missing some. The sample consists of roughly 39,000 clones, 91% of them appearing once. These data come from a study of T cells in localized non-small cell lung cancer. Study conclusions and caveats: A single tumor region was sequenced, leaving heterogeneity possible. An association was observed between higher blood T cell density and longer overall survival. Uninvolved adjacent lung had more T cell clonality than any other tissue, topping tumor. In adjacent lung appeared a median around 55 of the top 100 tumor clones.

The sequence was obtained from a woman aged 35-75 years with stage II lung adenocarcinoma. Sample: PBMCs, taken before any cancer treatment. The chain has TRBV6-1 and TRBJ1-1, with a tentative D call TRBD1 (6 bases). CDR3 nucleotides: TGTGCCAGCGCCAGGGGAGAATGGAACACTGAAGCTTTCTTT. Translated, it gives CASARGEWNTEAFF.